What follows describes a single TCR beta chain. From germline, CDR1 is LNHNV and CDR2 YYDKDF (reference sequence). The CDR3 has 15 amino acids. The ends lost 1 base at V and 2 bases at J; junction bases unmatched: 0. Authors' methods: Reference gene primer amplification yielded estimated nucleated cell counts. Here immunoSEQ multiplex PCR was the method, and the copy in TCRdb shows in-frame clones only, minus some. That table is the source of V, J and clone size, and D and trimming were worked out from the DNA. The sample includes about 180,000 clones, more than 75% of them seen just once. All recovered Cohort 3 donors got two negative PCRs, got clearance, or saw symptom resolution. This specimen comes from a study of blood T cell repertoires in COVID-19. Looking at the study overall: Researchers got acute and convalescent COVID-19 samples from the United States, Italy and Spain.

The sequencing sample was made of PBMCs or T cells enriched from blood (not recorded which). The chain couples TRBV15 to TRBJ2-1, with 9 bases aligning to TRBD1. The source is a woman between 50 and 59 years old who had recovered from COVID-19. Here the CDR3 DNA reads TGTGCCACCAGCAGAGGGGACAGGGCCTACAATGAGCAGTTCTTC. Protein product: CATSRGDRAYNEQFF.